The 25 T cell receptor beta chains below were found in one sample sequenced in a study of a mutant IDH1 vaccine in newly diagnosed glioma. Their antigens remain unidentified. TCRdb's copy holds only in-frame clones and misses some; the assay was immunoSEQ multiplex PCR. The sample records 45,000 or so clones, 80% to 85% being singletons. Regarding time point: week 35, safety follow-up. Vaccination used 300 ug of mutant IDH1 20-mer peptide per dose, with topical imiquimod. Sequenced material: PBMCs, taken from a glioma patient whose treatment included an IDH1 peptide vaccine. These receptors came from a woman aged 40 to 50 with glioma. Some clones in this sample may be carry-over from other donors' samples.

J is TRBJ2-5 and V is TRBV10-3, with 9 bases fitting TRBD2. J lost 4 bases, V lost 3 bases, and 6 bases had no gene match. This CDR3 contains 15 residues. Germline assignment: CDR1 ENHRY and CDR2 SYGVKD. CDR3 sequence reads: CAISDGGGAAETQYF. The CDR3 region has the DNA TGTGCCATCAGTGACGGCGGGGGGGCCGCAGAGACCCAGTACTTC.

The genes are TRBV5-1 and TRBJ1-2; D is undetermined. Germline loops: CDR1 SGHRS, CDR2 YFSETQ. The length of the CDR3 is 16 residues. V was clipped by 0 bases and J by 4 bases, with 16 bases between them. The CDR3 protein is CASSLAEANLGYGYTF. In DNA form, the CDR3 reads TGCGCCAGCAGCTTGGCCGAGGCAAATTTAGGCTATGGCTACACCTTC.

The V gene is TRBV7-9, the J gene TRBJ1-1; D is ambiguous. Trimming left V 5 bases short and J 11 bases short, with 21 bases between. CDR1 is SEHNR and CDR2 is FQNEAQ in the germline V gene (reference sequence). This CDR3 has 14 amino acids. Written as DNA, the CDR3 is TGTGCCAGCAGCCCGAAAGAAGGGTCCCTTCTTGCTTTCTTT. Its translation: CASSPKEGSLLAFF. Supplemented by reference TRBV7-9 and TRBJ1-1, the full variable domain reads DTGVSQNPRHKITKRGQNVTFRCDPISEHNRLYWYRQTLGQGPEFLTYFQNEAQLEKSRLLSDRFSAERPKGSFSTLEIQRTEQGDSAMYLCASSPKEGSLLAFFGQGTRLTVV.

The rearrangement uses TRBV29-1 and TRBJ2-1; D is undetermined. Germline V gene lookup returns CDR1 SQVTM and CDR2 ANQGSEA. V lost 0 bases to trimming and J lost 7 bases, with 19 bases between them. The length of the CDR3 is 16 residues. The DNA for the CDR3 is TGCAGCGTTGAAGATAGAAACGGGCTCGAGACTAATGAGCAGTTCTTC. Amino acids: CSVEDRNGLETNEQFF.

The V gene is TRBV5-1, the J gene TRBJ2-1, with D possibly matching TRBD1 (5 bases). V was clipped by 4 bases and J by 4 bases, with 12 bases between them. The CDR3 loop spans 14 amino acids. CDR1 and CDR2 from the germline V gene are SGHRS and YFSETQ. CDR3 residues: CASSTQGVYNEQFF. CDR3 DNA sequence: TGCGCCAGCAGCACCCAGGGCGTTTACAATGAGCAGTTCTTC.

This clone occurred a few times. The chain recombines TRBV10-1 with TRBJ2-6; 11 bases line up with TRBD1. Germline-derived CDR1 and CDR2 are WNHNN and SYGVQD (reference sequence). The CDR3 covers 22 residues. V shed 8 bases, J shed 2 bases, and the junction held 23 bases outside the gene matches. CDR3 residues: CASDSMIRTGQGAATGANVLTF. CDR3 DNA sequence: TGCGCCAGCGACTCGATGATTCGGACTGGACAGGGGGCTGCTACTGGGGCCAACGTCCTGACTTTC.

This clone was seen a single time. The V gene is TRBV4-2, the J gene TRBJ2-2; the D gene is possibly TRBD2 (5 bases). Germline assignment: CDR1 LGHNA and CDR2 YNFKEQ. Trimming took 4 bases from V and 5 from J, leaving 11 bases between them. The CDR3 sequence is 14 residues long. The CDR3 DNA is TGTGCCAGCAGCCCTACCCCGGGGACCGGGGAGCTGTTTTTT. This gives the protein CASSPTPGTGELFF.

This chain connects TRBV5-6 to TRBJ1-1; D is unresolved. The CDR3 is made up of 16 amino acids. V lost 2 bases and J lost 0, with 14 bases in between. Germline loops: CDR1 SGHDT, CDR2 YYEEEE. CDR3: CASSFRSGAMNTEAFF. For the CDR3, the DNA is TGTGCCAGCAGCTTTAGGTCAGGAGCCATGAACACTGAAGCTTTCTTT.

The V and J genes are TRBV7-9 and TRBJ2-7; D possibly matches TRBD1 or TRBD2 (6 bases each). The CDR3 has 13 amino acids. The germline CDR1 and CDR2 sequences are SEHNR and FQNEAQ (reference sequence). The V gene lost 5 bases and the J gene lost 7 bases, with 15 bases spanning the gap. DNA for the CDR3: TGTGCCAGCAGCCCGACACGGAGGGGGGAGCAGTACTTC. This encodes CASSPTRRGEQYF.

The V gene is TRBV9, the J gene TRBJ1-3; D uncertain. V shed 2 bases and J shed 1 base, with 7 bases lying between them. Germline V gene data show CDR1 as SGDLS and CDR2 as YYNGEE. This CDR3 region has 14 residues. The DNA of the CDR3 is TGTGCCAGCAGCGTTCAGTCTTCTGGAAACACCATATATTTT. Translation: CASSVQSSGNTIYF. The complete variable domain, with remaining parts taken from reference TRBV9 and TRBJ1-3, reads DSGVTQTPKHLITATGQRVTLRCSPRSGDLSVYWYQQSLDQGLQFLIQYYNGEERAKGNILERFSAQQFPDLHSELNLSSLELGDSALYFCASSVQSSGNTIYFGEGSWLTVV.

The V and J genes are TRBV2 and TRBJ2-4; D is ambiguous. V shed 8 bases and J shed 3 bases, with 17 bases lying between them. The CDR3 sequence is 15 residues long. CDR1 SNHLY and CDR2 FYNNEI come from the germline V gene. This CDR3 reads CASLGARYVKNIQYF. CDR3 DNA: TGTGCCAGCCTCGGAGCCCGTTATGTCAAAAACATTCAGTACTTC.

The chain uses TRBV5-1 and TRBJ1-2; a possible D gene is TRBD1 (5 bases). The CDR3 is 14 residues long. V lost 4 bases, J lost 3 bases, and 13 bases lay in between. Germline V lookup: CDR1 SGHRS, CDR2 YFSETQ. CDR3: CASSLQGEDYGYTF. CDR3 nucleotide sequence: TGCGCCAGCAGCCTCCAAGGGGAGGACTATGGCTACACCTTC.

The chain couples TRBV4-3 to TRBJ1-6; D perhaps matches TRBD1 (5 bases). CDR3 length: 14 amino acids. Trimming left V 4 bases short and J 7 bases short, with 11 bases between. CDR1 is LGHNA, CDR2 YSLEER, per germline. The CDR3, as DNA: TGCGCCAGCAGCCCACAGGTCTCCAATTCACCCCTCCACTTT. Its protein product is CASSPQVSNSPLHF.

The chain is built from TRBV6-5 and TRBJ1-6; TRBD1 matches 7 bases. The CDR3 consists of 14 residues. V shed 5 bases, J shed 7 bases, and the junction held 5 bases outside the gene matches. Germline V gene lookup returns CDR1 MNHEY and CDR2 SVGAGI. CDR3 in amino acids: CASSPDRRNSPLHF. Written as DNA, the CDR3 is TGTGCCAGCAGTCCGGACAGGAGAAATTCACCCCTCCACTTT.

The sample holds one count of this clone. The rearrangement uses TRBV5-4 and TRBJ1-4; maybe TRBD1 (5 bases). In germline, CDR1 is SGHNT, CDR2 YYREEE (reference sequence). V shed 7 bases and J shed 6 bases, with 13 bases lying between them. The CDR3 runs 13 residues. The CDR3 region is CASWGRDDEKLFF. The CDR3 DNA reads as TGTGCCAGCTGGGGACGGGACGATGAAAAACTGTTTTTT.

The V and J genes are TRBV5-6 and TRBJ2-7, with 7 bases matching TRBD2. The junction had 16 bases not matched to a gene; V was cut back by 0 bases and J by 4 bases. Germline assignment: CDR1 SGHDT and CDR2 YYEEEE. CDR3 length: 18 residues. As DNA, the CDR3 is TGTGCCAGCAGCTTGGCGATCCTAGTGACTAGCATACCTTACGAGCAGTACTTC. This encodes CASSLAILVTSIPYEQYF. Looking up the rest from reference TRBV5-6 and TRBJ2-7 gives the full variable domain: DAGVTQSPTHLIKTRGQQVTLRCSPKSGHDTVSWYQQALGQGPQFIFQYYEEEERQRGNFPDRFSGHQFPNYSSELNVNALLLGDSALYLCASSLAILVTSIPYEQYFGPGTRLTVT.

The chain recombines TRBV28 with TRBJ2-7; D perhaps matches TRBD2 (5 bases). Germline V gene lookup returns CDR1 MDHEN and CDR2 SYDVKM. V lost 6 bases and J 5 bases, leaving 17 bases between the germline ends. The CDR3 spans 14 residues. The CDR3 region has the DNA TGTGCCAGCAGAGACGCAGGCGGGCCGGACGAGCAGTACTTC. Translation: CASRDAGGPDEQYF.

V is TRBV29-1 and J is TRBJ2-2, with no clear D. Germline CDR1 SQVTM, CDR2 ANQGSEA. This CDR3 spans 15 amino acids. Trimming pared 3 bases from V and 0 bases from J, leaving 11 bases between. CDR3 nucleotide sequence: TGCAGCGTTGAGGCCGCGGATACGAACACCGGGGAGCTGTTTTTT. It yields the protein CSVEAADTNTGELFF.

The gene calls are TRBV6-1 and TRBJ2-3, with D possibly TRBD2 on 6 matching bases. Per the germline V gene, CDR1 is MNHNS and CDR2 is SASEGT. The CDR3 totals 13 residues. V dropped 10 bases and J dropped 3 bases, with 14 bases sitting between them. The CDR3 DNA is TGTGCCACCCGGGGGTACGGTACAGATACGCAGTATTTT. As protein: CATRGYGTDTQYF.

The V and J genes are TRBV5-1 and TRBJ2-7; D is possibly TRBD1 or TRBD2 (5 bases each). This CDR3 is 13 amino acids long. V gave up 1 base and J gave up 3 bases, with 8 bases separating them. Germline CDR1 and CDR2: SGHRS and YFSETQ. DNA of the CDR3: TGCGCCAGCAGCTTGAGGGACGGCTACGAGCAGTACTTC. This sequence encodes CASSLRDGYEQYF.

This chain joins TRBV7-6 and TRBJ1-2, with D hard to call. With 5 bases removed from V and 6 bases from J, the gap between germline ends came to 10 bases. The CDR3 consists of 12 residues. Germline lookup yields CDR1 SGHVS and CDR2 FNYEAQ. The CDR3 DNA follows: TGTGCCAGCAGCAAGACTGACCATGGCTACACCTTC. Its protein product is CASSKTDHGYTF.

The CDR3 protein is CATSRQISGGNEQFF. The CDR3 DNA follows: TGTGCCACCAGCAGACAGATTAGCGGGGGCAATGAGCAGTTCTTC. The chain uses TRBV15 and TRBJ2-1, with TRBD2 matching 9 bases. This CDR3 is 15 amino acids long. J gave up 6 bases and V 2 bases, and 5 bases lay outside the gene matches. CDR1 LNHNV and CDR2 YYDKDF come from the germline V gene (reference sequence).

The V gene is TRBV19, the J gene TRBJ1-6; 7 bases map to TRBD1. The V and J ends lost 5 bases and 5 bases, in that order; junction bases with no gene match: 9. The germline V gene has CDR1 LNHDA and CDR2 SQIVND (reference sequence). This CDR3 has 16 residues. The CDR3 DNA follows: TGTGCCAGTAGTCCTACAGGGGATTGGGATAATTCACCCCTCCACTTT. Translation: CASSPTGDWDNSPLHF.

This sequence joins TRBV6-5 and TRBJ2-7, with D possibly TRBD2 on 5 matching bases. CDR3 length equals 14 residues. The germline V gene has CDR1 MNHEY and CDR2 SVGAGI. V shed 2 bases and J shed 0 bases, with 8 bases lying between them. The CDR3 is CASSYGLTSYEQYF. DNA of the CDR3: TGTGCCAGCAGTTACGGACTTACCTCCTACGAGCAGTACTTC.

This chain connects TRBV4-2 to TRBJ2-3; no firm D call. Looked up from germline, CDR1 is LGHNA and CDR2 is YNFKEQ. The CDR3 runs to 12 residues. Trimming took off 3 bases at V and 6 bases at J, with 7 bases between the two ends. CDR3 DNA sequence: TGTGCCAGCAGCCAGGTAGAGGATACGCAGTATTTT. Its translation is CASSQVEDTQYF.